Shown below are 14 T cell receptor beta chains from a single sample sequenced in a study of T-cell reconstitution after alpha-beta-depleted transplantation in children. TCRbeta library preparation incorporated unique molecular identifiers. TCRdb re-derived calls from the PCR reads in MiXCR, one entry per CDR3 protein. The profile shows hundreds of thousands of distinct CDR3 sequences, roughly 15% of them singletons. Sequenced material: PBMCs from the stem cell graft donor, taken from the stem cell graft. The receptors come from a human donor who donated a stem cell graft to a child with acute myeloid leukemia.

CDR3: CASSVSWEGSDYSNQPQHF. Written as DNA, the CDR3 is TGTGCCAGCAGCGTCAGTTGGGAAGGATCGGATTATAGCAATCAGCCCCAGCATTTT. This rearrangement joins TRBV7-8 to TRBJ1-5; D gene unclear. The CDR3 sequence is 19 residues long. Between the trimmed V and J ends, which lost 5 bases and 0 bases, there was a span of 23 bases. The V gene's germline CDR1 is SGHVS and CDR2 FQNEAQ.

This clonotype came up a few times. The V and J genes are TRBV10-3 and TRBJ1-1, with TRBD1 matching over 7 bases. Trimming at V came to 6 bases and at J to 5 bases, leaving 9 bases not matched to a gene. The CDR3 spans 14 residues. CDR1 and CDR2 from the germline V gene are ENHRY and SYGVKD. The CDR3 DNA reads TGTGCCATCAGCGCACAGGGGATGGGAACTGAAGCTTTCTTT. This sequence encodes CAISAQGMGTEAFF.

The J gene is TRBJ1-1, the V gene TRBV10-3; perhaps TRBD1 as D (5 bases). The ends were cut back, 0 bases at V and 2 bases at J, with 19 bases in the middle. In germline, CDR1 is ENHRY, CDR2 SYGVKD. This CDR3 comprises 18 residues. CDR3 in amino acids: CAISESAGPLHDNTEAFF. The CDR3 coding sequence is TGTGCCATCAGTGAGTCAGCGGGGCCCCTTCACGACAACACTGAAGCTTTCTTT.

This clonotype was picked up many times. The chain uses TRBV6-5 and TRBJ1-1, with D perhaps matching TRBD1 (5 bases). The CDR3 runs 14 residues. Germline CDR1 reads MNHEY; CDR2 reads SVGAGI. Trimming stripped 4 bases from V and 11 bases from J, with 20 bases between. The CDR3 loop reads CASSFTSWGPGAFF. CDR3 nucleotide sequence: TGTGCCAGCAGTTTCACCTCCTGGGGCCCCGGCGCTTTCTTT.

This clonotype was seen many times. CDR3 in amino acids: CSVEKGATVPNEQFF. The CDR3 nucleotides are TGCAGCGTTGAAAAGGGGGCAACCGTCCCTAATGAGCAGTTCTTC. This chain joins TRBV29-1 and TRBJ2-1; TRBD1 matches at 7 bases. With V trimmed by 2 bases and J by 7 bases, 11 bases remained unmatched. The CDR3 is made up of 15 amino acids. Germline-derived CDR1 and CDR2 are SQVTM and ANQGSEA.

This clonotype was counted at least ten times. This sequence joins TRBV20-1 and TRBJ2-3, with 9 nucleotides matching TRBD1. CDR1 is DFQATT and CDR2 is SNEGSKA in the germline V gene (reference sequence). With V trimmed by 4 bases and J by 2 bases, 7 bases remained unmatched. The CDR3 contains 15 residues. This chain's CDR3 is CSAKQGAWYTDTQYF. CDR3 DNA sequence: TGCAGTGCTAAACAGGGGGCTTGGTACACAGATACGCAGTATTTT.

The V and J genes are TRBV28 and TRBJ2-5, with D tentatively TRBD2 (8 bases). The CDR3 loop spans 18 amino acids. From germline, CDR1 is MDHEN and CDR2 SYDVKM. V shed 3 bases and J shed 5 bases, with 25 bases lying between them. This CDR3 is CASSLTSGTAGDRETQYF. In DNA, the CDR3 is TGTGCCAGCAGTTTGACTTCCGGGACAGCGGGGGATCGGGAGACCCAGTACTTC.

This clonotype was detected many times. The chain carries TRBV7-2 and TRBJ2-2; D might be TRBD1 (6 bases). CDR3 length: 16 residues. The germline CDR1 and CDR2 sequences are SGHTA and FQGNSA. V lost 4 bases to trimming and J lost 5 bases, with 17 bases between them. The CDR3 sequence is CASSSHRTGTTGELFF. The CDR3 nucleotides are TGTGCCAGCAGCTCCCACCGTACAGGGACGACCGGGGAGCTGTTTTTT.

The chain links TRBV20-1 to TRBJ1-1, with a tentative D call TRBD1 (5 bases). CDR3 size: 11 residues. Trimming removed 1 base from V and 12 bases from J, with 12 bases in between. Per germline, CDR1 DFQATT and CDR2 SNEGSKA (reference sequence). This chain's CDR3 is CSARVPGRTFF. DNA of the CDR3: TGCAGTGCTAGAGTCCCGGGGCGAACTTTCTTT.

This clonotype was recorded at least ten times. The CDR3 nucleotides read TGCAGTGCTAGAGACGGGACAGGGGTACGCACTGAAGCTTTCTTT. Translating it yields CSARDGTGVRTEAFF. The V gene is TRBV20-1, the J gene TRBJ1-1; the match to TRBD1 covers 10 bases. Germline-derived CDR1 and CDR2 are DFQATT and SNEGSKA (reference sequence). J was trimmed by 4 bases and V by 0 bases; bases with no gene match: 5. This CDR3 spans 15 amino acids.

The rearrangement uses TRBV12-3 or TRBV12-4 and TRBJ2-7, with D perhaps matching TRBD1 (7 bases). V dropped 2 bases and J dropped 3 bases, with 17 bases sitting between them. The CDR3 spans 16 residues. Here the CDR3 reads CASSLSPSGGGYEQYF. In DNA form, the CDR3 reads TGTGCCAGCAGTTTATCCCCCTCAGGGGGAGGCTACGAGCAGTACTTC.

J is TRBJ1-6 and V is TRBV15; no clear D gene. V was clipped by 5 bases and J by 7 bases, with 12 bases between them. Per the germline V gene, CDR1 is LNHNV and CDR2 is YYDKDF (reference sequence). The CDR3 is made up of 14 amino acids. The CDR3 loop is CATSSRTGNSPLHF. CDR3 DNA: TGTGCCACCAGCTCGAGGACGGGAAATTCACCCCTCCACTTT.

This chain joins TRBV7-6 and TRBJ2-5, with D perhaps TRBD2 (6 bases). Trimming removed 5 bases from V and 4 bases from J, with 20 bases in between. Per the germline V gene, CDR1 is SGHVS and CDR2 is FNYEAQ. The CDR3 spans 16 residues. In DNA form, the CDR3 reads TGTGCCAGCAGCCCCGGGGGTCTAGCCGGCTTAGAGACCCAGTACTTC. Protein product: CASSPGGLAGLETQYF. Filled out from reference TRBV7-6 and TRBJ2-5, the complete variable domain reads GAGVSQSPRYKVTKRGQDVALRCDPISGHVSLYWYRQALGQGPEFLTYFNYEAQQDKSGLPNDRFSAERPEGSISTLTIQRTEQRDSAMYRCASSPGGLAGLETQYFGPGTRLLVL.

The chain carries TRBV15 and TRBJ2-5, with TRBD1 as a possible D gene (5 bases). The CDR3 covers 14 residues. Germline V gene sequence: CDR1 LNHNV, CDR2 YYDKDF (reference sequence). V was clipped by 1 base and J by 4 bases, with 10 bases between them. The CDR3 DNA reads as TGTGCCACCAGCAGAGGCCAGGGTATAGAGACCCAGTACTTC. It translates to CATSRGQGIETQYF.